This TCR beta chain was sequenced for a study of T cell repertoires in cytomegalovirus infection. Across the whole study: Used in the study were CMV epitopes, some recently identified and HLA-C-restricted, others well-studied and HLA-B-restricted. Public TCR beta signature analysis indicated the presence of both CMV infection and matching HLA type.

CDR3 size: 19 residues. With 5 bases clipped from V and 0 bases from J, the junction kept 16 bases outside the gene matches. Germline CDR1 SGHTA, CDR2 FQGNSA. Regarding the study as a whole: Carriers of CMV and the relevant HLA type were discriminated by public TCR beta frequency.

TCRdb recomputed calls from the reads with MiXCR, one row per CDR3 protein. The sample has just over 450,000 distinct CDR3 sequences; about 39% are singletons. With regard to this clonotype: What it binds is not known.

Source: cultured PBMCs, taken from culture after CMV antigen stimulation. The chain couples TRBV7-2 to TRBJ2-3; TRBD2 matches 8 bases. The TCR originated in a human donor in good health (CMV status not recorded). Some clones in this sample may be carry-over from other donors' samples. The CDR3 loop reads CASSREGVGSYLSTDTQYF. In nucleotides, the CDR3 is TGTGCCAGCAGCCGGGAGGGGGTGGGCTCTTACCTCAGCACAGATACGCAGTATTTT.